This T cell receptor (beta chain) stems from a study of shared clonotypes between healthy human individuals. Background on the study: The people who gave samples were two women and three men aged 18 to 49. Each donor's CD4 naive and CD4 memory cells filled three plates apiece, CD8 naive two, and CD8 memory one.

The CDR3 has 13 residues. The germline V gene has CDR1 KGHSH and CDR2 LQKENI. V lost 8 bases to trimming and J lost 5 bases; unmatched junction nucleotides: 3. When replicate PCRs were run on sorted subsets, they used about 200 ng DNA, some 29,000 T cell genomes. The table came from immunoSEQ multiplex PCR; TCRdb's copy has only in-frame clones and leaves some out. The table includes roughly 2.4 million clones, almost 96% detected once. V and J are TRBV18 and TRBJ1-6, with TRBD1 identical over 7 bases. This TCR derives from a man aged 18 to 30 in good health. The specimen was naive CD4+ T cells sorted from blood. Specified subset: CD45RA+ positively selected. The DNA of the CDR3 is TGTGCCAGCACGGGACAGCATAATTCACCCCTCCACTTT. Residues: CASTGQHNSPLHF.